This is a list of T cell receptor beta chains from one sample in a study of blood T cell repertoires in COVID-19. TCRdb keeps only in-frame clones here, not all; method: immunoSEQ multiplex PCR. This table holds under 450,000 clones, approximately 89% found once. Sequenced: peripheral blood. The receptors were gathered from a woman in her 50s with COVID-19, enrolled during active disease. The CDR3 runs from the conserved cysteine through the conserved F or W. The order of the fields is clone size, D gene, J gene, V gene, CDR3 DNA, CDR3 protein. D genes are given only for firm matches. Clone size is shown for a subset of rows, as once, few, many or a class of expanded clone.

>NA|TRBD1|TRBJ2-1|TRBV5-4
TGTGCCTCACGACGAGGGACAGGGTTCAACAATGAGCAGTTCTTC
CASRRGTGFNNEQFF
>NA|TRBD1|TRBJ2-7|TRBV2
TGTGCCAGCAGTGACTCCCGGGACAGGGTCTACGAGCAGTACTTC
CASSDSRDRVYEQYF
>NA|NA|TRBJ1-2|TRBV7-2
TGTGCCAGCAGCCCTGGGGCGGGAATCGGGGGCTACACCTTC
CASSPGAGIGGYTF
>NA|NA|TRBJ2-1|TRBV30
TGTGCCTGGGGTATAGGGGCCGTCGGGCAGTTCTTC
CAWGIGAVGQFF
>NA|TRBD2|TRBJ2-1|TRBV2
TGTGCCAGCAGTGACCCGGGACTAGGCAGGGACAATGAGCAGTTCTTC
CASSDPGLGRDNEQFF
>NA|NA|TRBJ1-1|TRBV12-5
TGTGCTAGTGTACAGGGTTTTTCTGAAGCTTTCTTT
CASVQGFSEAFF
>once|NA|TRBJ2-1|TRBV28
TGTGCCAGCAGAACTCTCAGGGGTCTCTACAATGAGCAGTTCTTC
CASRTLRGLYNEQFF
>NA|NA|TRBJ1-1|TRBV27
TGTGCCAGCAGTTTGTGGGGGCAGGCCACTGAAGCTTTCTTT
CASSLWGQATEAFF
>NA|NA|TRBJ1-6|TRBV13
TGTGCCAGCAGCTCACGAGCGAGGGATGGAAGACTCCACTTT
CASSSRARDGRLHF
>NA|NA|TRBJ2-2|TRBV7-3
TGTGCCAGTTCCTTTGCCGGGGAGCTGTTTTTT
CASSFAGELFF
>few|TRBD1|TRBJ2-1|TRBV10-1
TGCGCCAACCTTAGTGATCAGCAGGGGGCCTACAATGAGCAGTTCTTC
CANLSDQQGAYNEQFF
>NA|NA|TRBJ1-1|TRBV19
TGTGCCAGTACCCTCAAACCGGGGTTCGAAGCTTTCTTT
CASTLKPGFEAFF
>NA|TRBD1|TRBJ1-1|TRBV28
TGTGCCAGCAGTTCCCGGACAGGAGTTAAAGCTTTCTTT
CASSSRTGVKAFF
>NA|TRBD1|TRBJ2-7|TRBV24-1
TGTGCCACCAGCTCAACCTCGGGACAGGGTACCTACGAGCAGTACTTC
CATSSTSGQGTYEQYF
>NA|NA|TRBJ2-5|TRBV30
TGTGCCTGGAGCGCTCTCCCCGGAGAGACCCAGTACTTC
CAWSALPGETQYF
>NA|NA|TRBJ2-1|TRBV19
TGTGCCAGTAGGCGGGACAGCCTAAATGAGCAGTTCTTC
CASRRDSLNEQFF
>NA|TRBD1|TRBJ1-1|TRBV5-1
TGCGCCAGCAGCCCCAAACCGGGACAGGGAGTCACTGAAGCTTTCTTT
CASSPKPGQGVTEAFF
>once|NA|TRBJ2-3|TRBV13
TGTGCCAGCGGGTTCCGGGACATGGGGGTAGATACGCAGTATTTT
CASGFRDMGVDTQYF
>NA|TRBD1|TRBJ2-1|TRBV5-1
TGCGCCAGCAGCTTGGATGGGACAGGGGATCGTGAGCAGTTCTTC
CASSLDGTGDREQFF
>NA|NA|TRBJ2-5|TRBV20-1
TGCAGTGCTAGTCAGGGTGAAGAGACCCAGTACTTC
CSASQGEETQYF
>NA|NA|TRBJ1-5|TRBV18
TGTGCCAGCTCACCACCCCCCGGTAGGGGAGGCGATCAGCCCCAGCATTTT
CASSPPPGRGGDQPQHF
>NA|NA|TRBJ1-1|TRBV29-1
TGCAGCGTTGCCGGGGGATTGAACACTGAAGCTTTCTTT
CSVAGGLNTEAFF
>NA|TRBD2|TRBJ2-2|TRBV2
TGTGCCAGCAGTGAAGCTGGGACTAGAAACACCGGGGAGCTGTTTTTT
CASSEAGTRNTGELFF
>NA|TRBD1|TRBJ1-2|TRBV7-3
TGTGCCAGCAGCCGGGGACAGGGGGCTGGCTACACCTTC
CASSRGQGAGYTF
>NA|TRBD1|TRBJ2-7|TRBV5-1
TGCGCCAGCAGCTCCCGCCAGGGGGCCTACGAGCAGTACTTC
CASSSRQGAYEQYF
>NA|TRBD1|TRBJ1-1|TRBV4-2
TGTGCCAGCAGCCCACTACAGGGGGGGAGAGCTGAAGCTTTCTTT
CASSPLQGGRAEAFF
>NA|NA|TRBJ2-2|TRBV11-3
TGTGCCAGCAGCTTATTGACAGCGGGCACCGGGGAGCTGTTTTTT
CASSLLTAGTGELFF
>NA|NA|TRBJ2-1|TRBV27
TGTGCCAGCACCCAGGATTACAATGAGCAGTTCTTC
CASTQDYNEQFF
>once|NA|TRBJ2-1|TRBV9
TGTGCCAGCAGCGCCGTGAGCAATGAGCAGTTCTTC
CASSAVSNEQFF
>few|TRBD2|TRBJ2-2|TRBV5-1
TGCGCCAGCAGCTCTGGACTAGCGGGAACTACCGGGGAGCTGTTTTTT
CASSSGLAGTTGELFF
>NA|TRBD1|TRBJ1-4|TRBV6-5
TGTGCCAGCAGTCCCCGACAGGGGAGAGGTGAAAAACTGTTTTTT
CASSPRQGRGEKLFF
>NA|TRBD1|TRBJ2-5|TRBV27
TGTGCCAGCAGTTTAAGGGGGCCCGGAACGGAGACCCAGTACTTC
CASSLRGPGTETQYF
>NA|TRBD1|TRBJ1-4|TRBV19
TGTGCCAGTAGACCTAGGACAGGCCGAAATGAAAAACTGTTTTTT
CASRPRTGRNEKLFF
>NA|NA|TRBJ1-2|TRBV11-2
TGTGCCAGCAGATCTCTCTCCGCGGGGCTCTCCTATGGCTACACCTTC
CASRSLSAGLSYGYTF
>NA|NA|TRBJ2-2|TRBV5-1
TGCGCCAGCAGCTTGTCGGCAGGGAACACCGGGGAGCTGTTTTTT
CASSLSAGNTGELFF
>NA|TRBD1|TRBJ2-7|TRBV5-1
TGCGCCAGCAGCCCCGGACAGGGCTGGGGATCCTACGAGCAGTACTTC
CASSPGQGWGSYEQYF
>NA|TRBD2|TRBJ2-5|TRBV7-2
TGTGCCAGCAGCTTATGGGATAGCGGGGGCCAAGAGACCCAGTACTTC
CASSLWDSGGQETQYF
>once|TRBD2|TRBJ2-1|TRBV24-1
TGTGCCACCAGTGATCAAACTAGCGGCTCCTACAATGAGCAGTTCTTC
CATSDQTSGSYNEQFF
>few|NA|TRBJ1-6|TRBV7-2
TGTGCCAGCAGCTCAGATGGACAGTTACCTTCACCCCTCCACTTT
CASSSDGQLPSPLHF